This passage covers 16 T cell receptor beta chains from one sample sequenced in a study of technical replicates of blood from four donors. The assay was immunoSEQ multiplex PCR, and TCRdb's table has in-frame clones only and misses some. The sample yields 80,000 or so clones, under 97% seen once. The sequencing sample was made of T cells isolated from PBMCs. The receptors here all came from a human donor in good health.

V is TRBV28 and J is TRBJ2-3; D possibly corresponds to TRBD2 (7 bases). The V end was cut by 10 bases, the J end by 2 bases, with 19 bases between. This CDR3 region has 15 residues. The germline gives CDR1 MDHEN, CDR2 SYDVKM. CDR3 sequence (DNA): TGTGCCACCCAAGGTCTACGGGGGGCCACAGATACGCAGTATTTT. Translation gives CATQGLRGATDTQYF.

The chain joins TRBV7-9 to TRBJ1-2; 7 bases are a match to TRBD1. Germline CDR1 is SEHNR and CDR2 is FQNEAQ (reference sequence). The trim removed 4 bases at V and 5 bases at J, leaving 13 bases unmatched. The CDR3 has 16 amino acids. The CDR3 is CASSSRTGHTGYGYTF. In DNA, the CDR3 is TGTGCCAGCAGCTCGCGGACAGGACATACCGGATATGGCTACACCTTC.

The chain couples TRBV6-4 to TRBJ2-3, with D uncertain. Germline loops: CDR1 MRHNA, CDR2 SNTAGT. This CDR3 comprises 14 residues. Trimming pared 4 bases from V and 3 bases from J, leaving 11 bases between. CDR3 loop: CASSVSSFTDTQYF. The CDR3, as DNA: TGTGCCAGCAGTGTGAGCTCCTTTACAGATACGCAGTATTTT.

This chain connects TRBV6-5 to TRBJ2-3; D might be TRBD2 (5 bases). Germline assignment: CDR1 MNHEY and CDR2 SVGAGI. This CDR3 spans 16 amino acids. V was shortened by 0 bases and J by 2 bases, with 12 bases between the two germline ends. The CDR3 DNA sequence: TGTGCCAGCAGTTACTCGTATGGGGAGATCACAGATACGCAGTATTTT. This gives the protein CASSYSYGEITDTQYF.

V gene TRBV19 combines with J gene TRBJ2-1; D is ambiguous. Germline loops: CDR1 LNHDA, CDR2 SQIVND (reference sequence). The CDR3 spans 15 residues. The V gene lost 7 bases and the J gene lost 2 bases, with 15 bases spanning the gap. CDR3 in amino acids: CASKESVAAYNEQFF. For the CDR3, the DNA is TGTGCCAGTAAGGAGTCGGTTGCGGCCTACAATGAGCAGTTCTTC. Supplemented by reference TRBV19 and TRBJ2-1, the full variable domain reads DGGITQSPKYLFRKEGQNVTLSCEQNLNHDAMYWYRQDPGQGLRLIYYSQIVNDFQKGDIAEGYSVSREKKESFPLTVTSAQKNPTAFYLCASKESVAAYNEQFFGPGTRLTVL.

This clone was counted a single time. The chain recombines TRBV18 with TRBJ2-2, with TRBD1 matching 7 bases. Germline V gene data show CDR1 as KGHSH and CDR2 as LQKENI. The trim removed 6 bases at V and 2 bases at J, leaving 6 bases unmatched. The CDR3 loop spans 15 amino acids. This chain's CDR3 is CASSLGTANTGELFF. As DNA, the CDR3 is TGTGCCAGCTCCCTGGGGACAGCTAACACCGGGGAGCTGTTTTTT.

The chain links TRBV2 to TRBJ1-2, with D hard to call. This CDR3 is built from 15 residues. V dropped 1 base and J dropped 3 bases, with 12 bases sitting between them. Germline loops: CDR1 SNHLY, CDR2 FYNNEI. This CDR3 is CASSEVIRVDYGYTF. The CDR3 nucleotides read TGTGCCAGCAGTGAAGTTATACGCGTGGACTATGGCTACACCTTC.

About this clone: A read error may account for a junction end that differs from germline. This chain connects TRBV7-7 to TRBJ2-1; 7 nucleotides agree with TRBD2. Per germline, CDR1 SSHAT and CDR2 FNYEAQ (reference sequence). The CDR3 spans 14 residues. CDR3 nucleotides: TGTGCTAGCAGCTTAGCGGGCTCATTCAATGAGCAGTTCTTC. It yields the protein CASSLAGSFNEQFF.

This sequence joins TRBV2 and TRBJ2-1, with a possible D match to TRBD2 (5 bases). Germline V gene sequence: CDR1 SNHLY, CDR2 FYNNEI. The V end lost 7 bases, the J end lost 3 bases, and 7 bases lay between the germline ends. The length of the CDR3 is 12 residues. The DNA for the CDR3 is TGTGCCAGCAAGGAGGTCTACAATGAGCAGTTCTTC. Its protein product is CASKEVYNEQFF.

The chain carries TRBV27 and TRBJ2-7; perhaps TRBD1 as D (5 bases). Germline CDR1 reads MNHEY; CDR2 reads SMNVEV (reference sequence). V lost 3 bases to trimming and J lost 0 bases, with 12 bases between them. CDR3 length: 15 residues. CDR3 nucleotides: TGTGCCAGCAGTTTCGTGGACACCATCTCCTACGAGCAGTACTTC. Amino acids: CASSFVDTISYEQYF.

The rearrangement links TRBV5-4 to TRBJ2-5; TRBD2 agrees at 12 bases. Trimming cost V 4 bases and J 1 base; bases outside gene matches: 2. This CDR3 is 15 amino acids long. Germline CDR1 and CDR2: SGHNT and YYREEE (reference sequence). In DNA form, the CDR3 reads TGTGCCAGCAGCAGGACTAGCGGGGCCCAAGAGACCCAGTACTTC. Protein product: CASSRTSGAQETQYF. The full variable domain, its missing parts supplied by reference TRBV5-4 and TRBJ2-5, is ETGVTQSPTHLIKTRGQQVTLRCSSQSGHNTVSWYQQALGQGPQFIFQYYREEENGRGNFPPRFSGLQFPNYSSELNVNALELDDSALYLCASSRTSGAQETQYFGPGTRLLVL.

J is TRBJ1-1 and V is TRBV4-1; D remains unclear. This CDR3 has 14 amino acids. Trimming stripped 0 bases from V and 2 bases from J, with 7 bases between. Germline-derived CDR1 and CDR2 are MGHRA and YSYEKL. As DNA, the CDR3 is TGCGCCAGCAGCCAAGAAGCGAAAAACACTGAAGCTTTCTTT. This translates into CASSQEAKNTEAFF.

The chain is built from TRBV5-4 and TRBJ1-4; D is possibly TRBD1 (5 bases). Germline assignment: CDR1 SGHNT and CDR2 YYREEE (reference sequence). This CDR3 comprises 14 residues. The ends were cut back, 3 bases at V and 3 bases at J, with 9 bases in the middle. The CDR3 region has the DNA TGTGCCAGCAGCTGGAGACAGTCTAATGAAAAACTGTTTTTT. It codes for CASSWRQSNEKLFF.

The chain combines TRBV5-1 with TRBJ2-1, with a weak D call TRBD1 (6 bases). There are 14 residues in the CDR3. Trimming removed 3 bases from V and 7 bases from J, with 14 bases in between. Germline values: CDR1 SGHRS, CDR2 YFSETQ. CDR3: CASSYSGQGNEQFF. In DNA form, the CDR3 reads TGCGCCAGCAGCTATTCGGGACAAGGAAATGAGCAGTTCTTC.

J is TRBJ2-4 and V is TRBV7-2; 12 bases fit TRBD1. This CDR3 is 15 amino acids long. Germline CDR1 reads SGHTA; CDR2 reads FQGNSA. The V segment lost 5 bases and the J segment 8 bases; nucleotides outside the gene matches: 7. CDR3 sequence reads: CASSPRDRGLYIQYF. In DNA form, the CDR3 reads TGTGCCAGCAGCCCCCGGGACAGGGGGCTCTACATTCAGTACTTC.

The chain combines TRBV9 with TRBJ2-5, with TRBD2 identical over 8 bases. The CDR3 length is 16 residues. After removal of 4 bases from V and 7 bases from J, the junction contained 15 bases not matched to a gene. Germline values: CDR1 SGDLS, CDR2 YYNGEE. CDR3 sequence reads: CASSLGLGPVERTQYF. Written as DNA, the CDR3 is TGTGCCAGCAGCTTGGGACTAGGCCCCGTGGAGAGGACCCAGTACTTC.